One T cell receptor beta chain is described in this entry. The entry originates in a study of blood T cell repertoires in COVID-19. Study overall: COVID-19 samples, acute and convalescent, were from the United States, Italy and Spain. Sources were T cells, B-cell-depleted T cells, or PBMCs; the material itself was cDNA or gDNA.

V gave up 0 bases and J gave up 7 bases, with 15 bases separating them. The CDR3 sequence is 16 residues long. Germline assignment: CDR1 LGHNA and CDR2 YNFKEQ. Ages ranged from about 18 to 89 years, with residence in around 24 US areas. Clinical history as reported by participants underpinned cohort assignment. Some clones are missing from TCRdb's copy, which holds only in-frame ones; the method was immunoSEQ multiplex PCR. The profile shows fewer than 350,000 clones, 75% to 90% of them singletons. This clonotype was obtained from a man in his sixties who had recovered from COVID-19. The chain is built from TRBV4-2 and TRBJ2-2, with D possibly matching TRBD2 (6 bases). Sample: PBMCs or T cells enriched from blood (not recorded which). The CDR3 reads CASSQDQGGIGGELFF. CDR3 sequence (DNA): TGTGCCAGCAGCCAAGATCAAGGAGGGATTGGCGGGGAGCTGTTTTTT.